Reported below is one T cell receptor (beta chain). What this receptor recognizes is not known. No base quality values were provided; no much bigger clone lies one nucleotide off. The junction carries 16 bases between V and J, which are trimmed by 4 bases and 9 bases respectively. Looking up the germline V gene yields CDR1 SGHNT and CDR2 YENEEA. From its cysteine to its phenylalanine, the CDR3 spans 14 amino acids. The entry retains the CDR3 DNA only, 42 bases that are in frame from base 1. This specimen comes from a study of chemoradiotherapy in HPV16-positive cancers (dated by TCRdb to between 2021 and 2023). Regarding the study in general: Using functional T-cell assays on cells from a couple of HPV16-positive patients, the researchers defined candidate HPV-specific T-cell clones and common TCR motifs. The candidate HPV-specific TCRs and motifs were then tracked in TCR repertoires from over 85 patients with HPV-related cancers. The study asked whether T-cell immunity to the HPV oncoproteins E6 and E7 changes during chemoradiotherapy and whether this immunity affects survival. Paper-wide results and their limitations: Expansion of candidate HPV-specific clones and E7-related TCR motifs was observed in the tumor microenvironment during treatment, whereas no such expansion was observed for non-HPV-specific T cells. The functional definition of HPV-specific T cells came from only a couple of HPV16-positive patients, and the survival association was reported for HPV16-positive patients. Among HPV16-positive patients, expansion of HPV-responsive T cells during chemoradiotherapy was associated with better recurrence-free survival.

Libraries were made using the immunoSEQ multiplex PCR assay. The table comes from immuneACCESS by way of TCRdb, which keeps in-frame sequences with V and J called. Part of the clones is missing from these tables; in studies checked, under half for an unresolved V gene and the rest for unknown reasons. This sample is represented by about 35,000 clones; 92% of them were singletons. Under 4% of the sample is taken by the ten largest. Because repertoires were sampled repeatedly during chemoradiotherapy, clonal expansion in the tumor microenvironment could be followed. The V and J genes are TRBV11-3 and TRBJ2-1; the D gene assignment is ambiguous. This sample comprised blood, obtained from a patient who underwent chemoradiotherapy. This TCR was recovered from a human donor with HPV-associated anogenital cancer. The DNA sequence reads TGTGCCAGCAGCTCACTCCGCCTGGGGATTGAGCAGTTCTTC. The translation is CASSSLRLGIEQFF.